The rows below give T cell receptor beta chains drawn from one sample of a study of PD-1 blockade in classical Hodgkin lymphoma. TCRdb keeps only in-frame clones here, not all; method: immunoSEQ multiplex PCR. The sample has fewer than 100,000 clones, more than 85% seen once; the top ten hold 2%. The sample consisted of peripheral blood mononuclear cells (PBMCs), taken before the fourth cycle of nivolumab. All receptors derive from a human donor with classical Hodgkin lymphoma. Each CDR3 is given with its conserved first and last residue. D genes are given only for firm matches. Expanded clones are given a class, and other clones once, few, many or no size at all.

J gene: TRBJ2-7; clone size: NA; D gene: TRBD1; V gene: TRBV5-4; CDR3 length: 14; CDR3 protein: CASSQGQGGYEQYF; CDR3 DNA: TGTGCCAGCAGCCAGGGACAGGGGGGCTACGAGCAGTACTTC
J gene: TRBJ2-2; clone size: NA; D gene: NA; V gene: TRBV5-1; CDR3 length: 13; CDR3 protein: CASSLEGTGELFF; CDR3 DNA: TGCGCCAGCAGCTTGGAGGGCACCGGGGAGCTGTTTTTT
J gene: TRBJ2-1; clone size: NA; D gene: NA; V gene: TRBV7-2; CDR3 length: 17; CDR3 protein: CASSQNMWDSKGHEQFF; CDR3 DNA: TGTGCCAGCAGCCAAAACATGTGGGACTCCAAAGGACATGAGCAGTTCTTC
J gene: TRBJ2-5; clone size: NA; D gene: NA; V gene: TRBV29-1; CDR3 length: 13; CDR3 protein: CSVERNSGETQYF; CDR3 DNA: TGCAGCGTTGAAAGGAATTCGGGAGAGACCCAGTACTTC
J gene: TRBJ2-3; clone size: NA; D gene: NA; V gene: TRBV11-2; CDR3 length: 15; CDR3 protein: CASSLEELSTDTQYF; CDR3 DNA: TGTGCCAGCAGCTTAGAGGAGCTCAGCACAGATACGCAGTATTTT
J gene: TRBJ1-1; clone size: NA; D gene: NA; V gene: TRBV5-4; CDR3 length: 14; CDR3 protein: CASSLAEAGTEAFF; CDR3 DNA: TGTGCCAGCAGCTTGGCCGAGGCAGGGACTGAAGCTTTCTTT
J gene: TRBJ2-1; clone size: NA; D gene: NA; V gene: TRBV11-3; CDR3 length: 14; CDR3 protein: CASSPSTTHNEQFF; CDR3 DNA: TGTGCCAGCAGCCCCTCGACTACTCACAATGAGCAGTTCTTC
J gene: TRBJ2-7; clone size: NA; D gene: NA; V gene: TRBV13; CDR3 length: 13; CDR3 protein: CASSLRGFPEQYF; CDR3 DNA: TGTGCCAGCAGCTTGAGAGGCTTTCCCGAGCAGTACTTC
J gene: TRBJ1-4; clone size: NA; D gene: TRBD1; V gene: TRBV7-9; CDR3 length: 14; CDR3 protein: CASSKTGNNEKLFF; CDR3 DNA: TGTGCCAGCAGCAAGACAGGGAATAATGAAAAACTGTTTTTT
J gene: TRBJ1-1; clone size: NA; D gene: NA; V gene: TRBV5-4; CDR3 length: 16; CDR3 protein: CASSGGTLRMNTEAFF; CDR3 DNA: TGTGCCAGCAGCGGCGGGACACTACGCATGAACACTGAAGCTTTCTTT
J gene: TRBJ2-1; clone size: NA; D gene: NA; V gene: TRBV9; CDR3 length: 17; CDR3 protein: CASSVFDEGRKYNEQFF; CDR3 DNA: TGTGCCAGCAGCGTCTTCGACGAGGGACGGAAATACAATGAGCAGTTCTTC
J gene: TRBJ1-5; clone size: NA; D gene: NA; V gene: TRBV5-4; CDR3 length: 17; CDR3 protein: CASSFGVGGNSNQPQHF; CDR3 DNA: TGTGCCAGCAGCTTCGGGGTTGGGGGGAATAGCAATCAGCCCCAGCATTTT
J gene: TRBJ1-5; clone size: NA; D gene: TRBD1; V gene: TRBV19; CDR3 length: 17; CDR3 protein: CASRISPTGYSNQPQHF; CDR3 DNA: TGTGCCAGCCGAATCAGCCCGACAGGGTATAGCAATCAGCCCCAGCATTTT
J gene: TRBJ1-2; clone size: NA; D gene: NA; V gene: TRBV9; CDR3 length: 15; CDR3 protein: CASSVGTLGGGGYTF; CDR3 DNA: TGTGCCAGCAGCGTAGGGACTTTGGGAGGGGGTGGCTACACCTTC
J gene: TRBJ2-3; clone size: few; D gene: NA; V gene: TRBV11-3; CDR3 length: 15; CDR3 protein: CASSSTWDRTDTQYF; CDR3 DNA: TGTGCCAGCAGCTCGACTTGGGACCGCACAGATACGCAGTATTTT
J gene: TRBJ2-7; clone size: NA; D gene: NA; V gene: TRBV29-1; CDR3 length: 12; CDR3 protein: CSALYDSYEQYF; CDR3 DNA: TGCAGCGCTCTATACGACTCCTACGAGCAGTACTTC
J gene: TRBJ1-2; clone size: NA; D gene: NA; V gene: TRBV28; CDR3 length: 14; CDR3 protein: CASRTSGIAYGYTF; CDR3 DNA: TGTGCCAGCAGAACGTCGGGTATAGCCTATGGCTACACCTTC
J gene: TRBJ2-7; clone size: once; D gene: NA; V gene: TRBV7-8; CDR3 length: 15; CDR3 protein: CASSGKRTGRGEQYF; CDR3 DNA: TGTGCCAGCAGCGGCAAAAGGACAGGGAGGGGCGAGCAGTACTTC
J gene: TRBJ1-5; clone size: NA; D gene: NA; V gene: TRBV19; CDR3 length: 14; CDR3 protein: CASSPKDSNQPQHF; CDR3 DNA: TGTGCCAGTAGTCCCAAGGATAGCAATCAGCCCCAGCATTTT
J gene: TRBJ2-6; clone size: NA; D gene: NA; V gene: TRBV9; CDR3 length: 17; CDR3 protein: CASSVGGGSVGANVLTF; CDR3 DNA: TGTGCCAGCAGCGTAGGAGGCGGTTCTGTGGGGGCCAACGTCCTGACTTTC
J gene: TRBJ2-1; clone size: few; D gene: TRBD1; V gene: TRBV4-1; CDR3 length: 20; CDR3 protein: CASSQLPGTVGAPGKNEQFF; CDR3 DNA: TGCGCCAGCAGCCAGCTTCCCGGGACAGTTGGAGCTCCGGGAAAAAATGAGCAGTTCTTC
J gene: TRBJ1-3; clone size: NA; D gene: NA; V gene: TRBV14; CDR3 length: 14; CDR3 protein: CASSAAGAGNTIYF; CDR3 DNA: TGTGCCAGCAGCGCGGCGGGGGCCGGAAACACCATATATTTT
J gene: TRBJ2-5; clone size: NA; D gene: TRBD2; V gene: TRBV7-9; CDR3 length: 15; CDR3 protein: CASSMGLAGVETQYF; CDR3 DNA: TGTGCCAGCAGCATGGGACTAGCGGGAGTAGAGACCCAGTACTTC
J gene: TRBJ2-7; clone size: few; D gene: NA; V gene: TRBV7-7; CDR3 length: 13; CDR3 protein: CASSLDPTYEQYF; CDR3 DNA: TGTGCTAGCAGCTTAGACCCCACCTACGAGCAGTACTTC
J gene: TRBJ2-6; clone size: NA; D gene: TRBD1; V gene: TRBV5-1; CDR3 length: 17; CDR3 protein: CASSWRGTGSGANVLTF; CDR3 DNA: TGCGCCAGCAGCTGGAGAGGGACAGGCTCTGGGGCCAACGTCCTGACTTTC
J gene: TRBJ1-5; clone size: NA; D gene: NA; V gene: TRBV5-1; CDR3 length: 15; CDR3 protein: CASSLAGGGNQPQHF; CDR3 DNA: TGCGCCAGCAGCTTGGCTGGGGGGGGCAATCAGCCCCAGCATTTT
J gene: TRBJ2-1; clone size: NA; D gene: NA; V gene: TRBV5-4; CDR3 length: 13; CDR3 protein: CASSRRTMDEQFF; CDR3 DNA: TGTGCCAGCAGCAGGAGAACGATGGATGAGCAGTTCTTC
J gene: TRBJ2-7; clone size: NA; D gene: NA; V gene: TRBV6-5; CDR3 length: 12; CDR3 protein: CASSYDGDMEYF; CDR3 DNA: TGTGCCAGCAGTTACGATGGGGACATGGAGTACTTC
J gene: TRBJ2-5; clone size: NA; D gene: TRBD2; V gene: TRBV27; CDR3 length: 16; CDR3 protein: CASSKPGLAGEETQYF; CDR3 DNA: TGTGCCAGCAGTAAACCGGGACTAGCGGGAGAAGAGACCCAGTACTTC
J gene: TRBJ2-1; clone size: NA; D gene: TRBD1; V gene: TRBV2; CDR3 length: 17; CDR3 protein: CASSADNRDRTYNEQFF; CDR3 DNA: TGTGCCAGCAGTGCTGACAACCGGGACAGGACTTACAATGAGCAGTTCTTC
J gene: TRBJ2-3; clone size: NA; D gene: NA; V gene: TRBV28; CDR3 length: 13; CDR3 protein: CASSPLNTDTQYF; CDR3 DNA: TGTGCCAGCAGTCCCCTGAACACAGATACGCAGTATTTT
J gene: TRBJ1-2; clone size: NA; D gene: TRBD1; V gene: TRBV27; CDR3 length: 15; CDR3 protein: CASSPGTGHPYGYTF; CDR3 DNA: TGTGCCAGCAGTCCCGGGACAGGACATCCCTATGGCTACACCTTC
J gene: TRBJ1-1; clone size: NA; D gene: NA; V gene: TRBV7-9; CDR3 length: 16; CDR3 protein: CASSLAQGQFNTEAFF; CDR3 DNA: TGTGCCAGCAGCTTAGCGCAGGGCCAGTTTAACACTGAAGCTTTCTTT
J gene: TRBJ1-5; clone size: NA; D gene: TRBD1; V gene: TRBV6-6; CDR3 length: 16; CDR3 protein: CASSSGQGAINQPQHF; CDR3 DNA: TGTGCCAGCAGTTCAGGACAGGGGGCCATAAATCAGCCCCAGCATTTT
J gene: TRBJ2-6; clone size: NA; D gene: NA; V gene: TRBV4-1; CDR3 length: 13; CDR3 protein: CASKGSGANVLTF; CDR3 DNA: TGCGCCAGCAAAGGCTCTGGGGCCAACGTCCTGACTTTC
J gene: TRBJ1-1; clone size: NA; D gene: TRBD1; V gene: TRBV19; CDR3 length: 14; CDR3 protein: CASSGGQGTTEAFF; CDR3 DNA: TGTGCCAGTAGTGGGGGACAGGGGACCACTGAAGCTTTCTTT
J gene: TRBJ1-3; clone size: NA; D gene: NA; V gene: TRBV5-6; CDR3 length: 16; CDR3 protein: CASSSTQGIVGNTIYF; CDR3 DNA: TGTGCCAGCAGCTCGACTCAGGGGATCGTAGGAAACACCATATATTTT
J gene: TRBJ2-2; clone size: NA; D gene: TRBD1; V gene: TRBV28; CDR3 length: 16; CDR3 protein: CASRTGPSANTGELFF; CDR3 DNA: TGTGCCAGCAGGACAGGGCCCTCCGCGAACACCGGGGAGCTGTTTTTT
J gene: TRBJ1-2; clone size: few; D gene: NA; V gene: TRBV10-3; CDR3 length: 12; CDR3 protein: CAISYRQDGYTF; CDR3 DNA: TGTGCCATCAGTTACCGACAGGATGGTTACACCTTC
J gene: TRBJ1-4; clone size: NA; D gene: TRBD1; V gene: TRBV5-1; CDR3 length: 15; CDR3 protein: CASSVGDRDSEKLFF; CDR3 DNA: TGCGCCAGCAGCGTAGGAGACAGGGACAGCGAAAAACTGTTTTTT
J gene: TRBJ1-1; clone size: NA; D gene: TRBD1; V gene: TRBV7-9; CDR3 length: 18; CDR3 protein: CASSLAFTRTGGNTEAFF; CDR3 DNA: TGTGCCAGCAGCTTAGCGTTTACCCGGACAGGGGGGAACACTGAAGCTTTCTTT
J gene: TRBJ2-1; clone size: NA; D gene: TRBD2; V gene: TRBV19; CDR3 length: 18; CDR3 protein: CASSGGGSVRSSYNEQFF; CDR3 DNA: TGTGCCAGTAGTGGAGGCGGGAGCGTCCGGAGCTCCTACAATGAGCAGTTCTTC
J gene: TRBJ2-2; clone size: NA; D gene: TRBD1; V gene: TRBV5-1; CDR3 length: 20; CDR3 protein: CASSAGSGTGKRGNTGELFF; CDR3 DNA: TGCGCCAGCAGCGCTGGGTCAGGGACAGGGAAGCGGGGGAACACCGGGGAGCTGTTTTTT
J gene: TRBJ2-1; clone size: NA; D gene: NA; V gene: TRBV7-8; CDR3 length: 16; CDR3 protein: CASSHTTGLSYNEQFF; CDR3 DNA: TGTGCCAGCAGTCATACAACGGGGTTGTCCTACAATGAGCAGTTCTTC
J gene: TRBJ2-7; clone size: few; D gene: TRBD2; V gene: TRBV5-6; CDR3 length: 13; CDR3 protein: CASTTSGSYEQYF; CDR3 DNA: TGTGCCAGCACGACTAGCGGTTCCTACGAGCAGTACTTC